What follows describes a single T cell receptor (beta chain). Its cognate antigen is unknown. These data come from a study of T cell repertoires in cytomegalovirus infection. Study-level points and caveats: Totalled public TCR beta family frequency picked out people who carried CMV plus the relevant HLA. HLA-C-restricted CMV clonotypes gave the most frequent clonotype in two of eight donors.

One entry per CDR3 protein results from TCRdb running MiXCR on the reads. Of approximately 700,000 distinct CDR3 sequences in the sample, under 40% were seen once. CDR3 length equals 14 residues. From germline, CDR1 is SNHLY and CDR2 FYNNEI. With 6 bases removed from V and 6 bases from J, the gap between germline ends came to 15 bases. The clonotype originates from a human donor in good health (CMV status not recorded). Some clones in this sample may be carry-over from other donors' samples. The specimen sequenced was PBMCs. This sequence joins TRBV2 and TRBJ1-5; D is undetermined. CDR3 sequence reads: CASSETEVGQPQHF. The CDR3 DNA reads TGTGCCAGCAGCGAAACAGAGGTTGGTCAGCCCCAGCATTTT.